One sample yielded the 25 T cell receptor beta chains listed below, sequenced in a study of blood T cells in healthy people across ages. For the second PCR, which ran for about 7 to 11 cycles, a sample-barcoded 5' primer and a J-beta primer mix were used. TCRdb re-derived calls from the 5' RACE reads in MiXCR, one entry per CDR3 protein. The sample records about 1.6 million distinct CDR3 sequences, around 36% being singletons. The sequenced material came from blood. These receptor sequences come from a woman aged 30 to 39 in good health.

For the CDR3, the DNA is TGTGCCAGCGGCCCAACCGGGACTAGCGGGAGAACGGCAAATGAGCAGTTCTTC. Its translation is CASGPTGTSGRTANEQFF. The chain couples TRBV6-2 or TRBV6-3 to TRBJ2-1, with 14 bases identical to TRBD2. The V gene's germline CDR1 is MNHEY and CDR2 SVGEGT. Trimming removed 8 bases from V and 7 bases from J; junction bases left unmatched: 16. The CDR3 has 18 amino acids.

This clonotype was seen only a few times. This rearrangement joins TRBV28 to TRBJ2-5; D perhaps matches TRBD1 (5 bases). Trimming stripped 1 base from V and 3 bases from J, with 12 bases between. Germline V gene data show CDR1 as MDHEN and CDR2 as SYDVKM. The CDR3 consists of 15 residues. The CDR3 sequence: CASSLYQGTEETQYF. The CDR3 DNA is TGTGCCAGCAGTTTATACCAGGGAACGGAAGAGACCCAGTACTTC. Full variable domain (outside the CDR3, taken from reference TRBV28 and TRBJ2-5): DVKVTQSSRYLVKRTGEKVFLECVQDMDHENMFWYRQDPGLGLRLIYFSYDVKMKEKGDIPEGYSVSREKKERFSLILESASTNQTSMYLCASSLYQGTEETQYFGPGTRLLVL.

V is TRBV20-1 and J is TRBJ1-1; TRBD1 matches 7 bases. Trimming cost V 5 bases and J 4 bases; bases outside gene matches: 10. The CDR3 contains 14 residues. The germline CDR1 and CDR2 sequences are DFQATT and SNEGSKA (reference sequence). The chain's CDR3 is CSARAGGLSTEAFF. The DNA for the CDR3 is TGCAGTGCTCGCGCAGGGGGTCTCAGCACTGAAGCTTTCTTT.

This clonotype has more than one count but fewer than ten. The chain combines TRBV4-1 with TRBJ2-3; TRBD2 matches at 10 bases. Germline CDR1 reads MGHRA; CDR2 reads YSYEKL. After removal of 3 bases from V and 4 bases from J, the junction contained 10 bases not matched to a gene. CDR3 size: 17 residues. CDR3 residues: CASSHSLSGRVADTQYF. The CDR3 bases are TGCGCCAGCAGCCATAGCCTAAGCGGGAGGGTGGCAGATACGCAGTATTTT.

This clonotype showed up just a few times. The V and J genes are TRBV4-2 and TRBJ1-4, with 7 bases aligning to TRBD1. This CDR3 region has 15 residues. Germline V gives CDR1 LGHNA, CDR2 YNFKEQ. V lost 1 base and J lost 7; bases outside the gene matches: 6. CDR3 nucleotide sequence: TGTGCCAGCAGCCAAGCTACAGGGGTTGGTGAAAAACTGTTTTTT. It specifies CASSQATGVGEKLFF.

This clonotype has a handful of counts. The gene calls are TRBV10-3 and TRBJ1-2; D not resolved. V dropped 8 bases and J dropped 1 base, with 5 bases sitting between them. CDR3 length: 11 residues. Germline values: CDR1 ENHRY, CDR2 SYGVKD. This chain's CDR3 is CAIGSNYGYTF. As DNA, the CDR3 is TGTGCCATCGGCAGTAACTATGGCTACACCTTC.

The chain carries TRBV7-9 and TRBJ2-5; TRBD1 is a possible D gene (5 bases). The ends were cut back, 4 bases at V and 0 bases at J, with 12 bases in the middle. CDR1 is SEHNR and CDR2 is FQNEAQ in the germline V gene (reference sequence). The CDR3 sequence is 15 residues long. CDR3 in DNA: TGTGCCAGCAGCTCCAGCCGACAGTACCAAGAGACCCAGTACTTC. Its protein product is CASSSSRQYQETQYF. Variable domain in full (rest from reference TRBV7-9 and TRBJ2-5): DTGVSQNPRHKITKRGQNVTFRCDPISEHNRLYWYRQTLGQGPEFLTYFQNEAQLEKSRLLSDRFSAERPKGSFSTLEIQRTEQGDSAMYLCASSSSRQYQETQYFGPGTRLLVL.

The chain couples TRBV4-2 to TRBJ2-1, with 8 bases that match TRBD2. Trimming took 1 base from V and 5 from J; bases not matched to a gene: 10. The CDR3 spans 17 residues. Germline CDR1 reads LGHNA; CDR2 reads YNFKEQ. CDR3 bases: TGTGCCAGCAGCCAAGCGACCGGGACTAGGGGAAACAATGAGCAGTTCTTC. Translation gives CASSQATGTRGNNEQFF.

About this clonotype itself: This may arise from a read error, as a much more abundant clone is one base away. The CDR3 reads CASGDGPAQETQYF. The CDR3 DNA follows: TGCGCCAGCGGAGACGGACCAGCCCAAGAGACCCAGTACTTC. This chain joins TRBV4-1 and TRBJ2-5; no reliable D call. The germline CDR1 and CDR2 sequences are MGHRA and YSYEKL. Deletions cut 8 bases from V and 1 base from J, with 14 bases between. The CDR3 has 14 residues.

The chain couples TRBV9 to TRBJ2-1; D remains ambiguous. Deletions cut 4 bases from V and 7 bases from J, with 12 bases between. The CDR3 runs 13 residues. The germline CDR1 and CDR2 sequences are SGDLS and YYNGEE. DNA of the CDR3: TGTGCCAGCAGCCCTCTTGAAGTTAATGAGCAGTTCTTC. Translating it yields CASSPLEVNEQFF.

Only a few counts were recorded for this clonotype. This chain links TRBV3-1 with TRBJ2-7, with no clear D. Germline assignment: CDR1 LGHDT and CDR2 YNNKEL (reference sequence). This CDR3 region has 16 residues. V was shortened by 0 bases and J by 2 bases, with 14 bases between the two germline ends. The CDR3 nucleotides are TGTGCCAGCAGCCAAGAAGGAAACGGTTTTCCCTACGAGCAGTACTTC. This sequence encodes CASSQEGNGFPYEQYF.

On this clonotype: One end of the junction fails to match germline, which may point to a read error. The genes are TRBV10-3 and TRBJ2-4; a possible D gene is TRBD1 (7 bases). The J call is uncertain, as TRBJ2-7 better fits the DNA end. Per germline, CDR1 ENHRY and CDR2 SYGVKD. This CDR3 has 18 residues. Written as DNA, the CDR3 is TGTGCCATCGGTGACTCCCGACAGGGAATGATTGTCGGGGGCGAGCAGTACTTC. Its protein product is CAIGDSRQGMIVGGEQYF.

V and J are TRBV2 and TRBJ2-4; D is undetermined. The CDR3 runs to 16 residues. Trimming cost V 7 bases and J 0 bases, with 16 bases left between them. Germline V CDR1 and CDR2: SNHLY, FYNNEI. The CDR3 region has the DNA TGTGCCAGCAAGTCGGACCATCAAATAGCCAAAAACATTCAGTACTTC. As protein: CASKSDHQIAKNIQYF.

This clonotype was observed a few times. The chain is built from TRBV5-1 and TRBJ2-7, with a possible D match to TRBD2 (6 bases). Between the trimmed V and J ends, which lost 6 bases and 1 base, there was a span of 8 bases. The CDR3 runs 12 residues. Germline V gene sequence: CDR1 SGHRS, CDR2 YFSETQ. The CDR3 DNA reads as TGCGCCAGCACCGGACTATCCTACGAGCAGTACTTC. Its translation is CASTGLSYEQYF.

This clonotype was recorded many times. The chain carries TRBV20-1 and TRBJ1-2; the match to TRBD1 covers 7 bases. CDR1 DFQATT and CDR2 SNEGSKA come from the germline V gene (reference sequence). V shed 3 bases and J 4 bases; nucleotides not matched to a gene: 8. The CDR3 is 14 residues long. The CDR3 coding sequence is TGCAGTGCTAGGACAGGGAGGAGCGGCTATGGCTACACCTTC. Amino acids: CSARTGRSGYGYTF.

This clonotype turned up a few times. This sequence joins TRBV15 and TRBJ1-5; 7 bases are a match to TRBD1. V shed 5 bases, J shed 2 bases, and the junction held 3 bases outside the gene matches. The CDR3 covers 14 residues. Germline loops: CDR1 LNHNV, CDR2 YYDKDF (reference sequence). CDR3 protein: CATSRQGGNQPQHF. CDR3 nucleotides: TGTGCCACCAGCCGACAGGGTGGCAATCAGCCCCAGCATTTT.

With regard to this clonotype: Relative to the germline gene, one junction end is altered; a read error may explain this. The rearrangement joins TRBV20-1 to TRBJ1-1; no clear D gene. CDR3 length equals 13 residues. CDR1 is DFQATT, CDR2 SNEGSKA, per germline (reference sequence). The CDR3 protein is CNAKRPPLTEAFF. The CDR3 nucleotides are TGCAATGCTAAGCGACCCCCACTCACTGAAGCTTTCTTT.

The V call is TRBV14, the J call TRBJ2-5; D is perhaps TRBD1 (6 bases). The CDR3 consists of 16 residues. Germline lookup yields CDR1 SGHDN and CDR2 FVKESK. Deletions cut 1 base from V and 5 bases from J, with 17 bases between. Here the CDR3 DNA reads TGTGCCAGCAGCCAAGGGGACAAAGGGACGTGGGAGACCCAGTACTTC. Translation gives CASSQGDKGTWETQYF.

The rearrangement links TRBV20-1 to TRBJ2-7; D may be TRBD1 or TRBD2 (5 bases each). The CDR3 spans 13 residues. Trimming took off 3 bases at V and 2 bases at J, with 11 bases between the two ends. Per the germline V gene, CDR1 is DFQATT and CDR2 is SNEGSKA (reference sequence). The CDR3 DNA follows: TGCAGTGCTAGGGGGGTAAGCCCCTACGAGCAGTACTTC. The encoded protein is CSARGVSPYEQYF.

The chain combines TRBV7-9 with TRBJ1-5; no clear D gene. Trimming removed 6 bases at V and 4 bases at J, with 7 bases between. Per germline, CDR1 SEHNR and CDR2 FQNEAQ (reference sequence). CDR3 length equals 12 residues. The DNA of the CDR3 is TGTGCCAGCAGTACCCCAAATCAGCCCCAGCATTTT. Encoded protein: CASSTPNQPQHF.

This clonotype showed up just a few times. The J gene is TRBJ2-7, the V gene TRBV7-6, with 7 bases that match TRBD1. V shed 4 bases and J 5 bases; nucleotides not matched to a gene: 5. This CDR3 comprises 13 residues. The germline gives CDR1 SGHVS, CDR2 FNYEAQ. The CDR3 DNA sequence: TGTGCCAGCAGCTCACTACAGGGGAACGAGCAGTACTTC. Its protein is CASSSLQGNEQYF.

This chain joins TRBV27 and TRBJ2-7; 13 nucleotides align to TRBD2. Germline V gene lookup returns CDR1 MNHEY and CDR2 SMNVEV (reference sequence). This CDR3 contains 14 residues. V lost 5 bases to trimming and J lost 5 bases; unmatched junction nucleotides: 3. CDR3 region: CASSIGTSGNEQYF. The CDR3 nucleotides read TGTGCCAGCAGTATCGGGACTAGCGGGAACGAGCAGTACTTC.

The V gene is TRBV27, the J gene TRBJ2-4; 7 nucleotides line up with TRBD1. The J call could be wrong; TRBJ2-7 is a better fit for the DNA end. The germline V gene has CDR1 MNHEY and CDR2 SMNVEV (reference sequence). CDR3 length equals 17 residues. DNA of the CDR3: TGTGCCACCACCCCGACAGGGTTAGAGCCCAACGGAGTCGAGCAGTACTTC. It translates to CATTPTGLEPNGVEQYF.

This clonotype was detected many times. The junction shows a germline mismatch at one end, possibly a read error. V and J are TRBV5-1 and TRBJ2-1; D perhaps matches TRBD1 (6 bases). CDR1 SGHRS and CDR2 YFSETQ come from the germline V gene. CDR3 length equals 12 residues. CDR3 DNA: TGTGCCAGCAGCTCACAGGGACCCGAGCAGTTCTTC. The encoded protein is CASSSQGPEQFF.

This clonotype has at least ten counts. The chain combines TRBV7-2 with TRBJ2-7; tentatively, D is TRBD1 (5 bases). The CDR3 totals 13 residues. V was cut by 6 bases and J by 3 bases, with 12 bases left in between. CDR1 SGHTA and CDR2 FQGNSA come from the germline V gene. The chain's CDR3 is CASSLTGYYEQYF. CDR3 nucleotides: TGTGCCAGCAGTTTAACAGGCTACTACGAGCAGTACTTC. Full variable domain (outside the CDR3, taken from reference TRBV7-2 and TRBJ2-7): GAGVSQSPSNKVTEKGKDVELRCDPISGHTALYWYRQSLGQGLEFLIYFQGNSAPDKSGLPSDRFSAERTGGSVSTLTIQRTQQEDSAVYLCASSLTGYYEQYFGPGTRLTVT.